Here is one T cell receptor (beta chain) with its context. The data were obtained in a study of blood T cell repertoires in COVID-19. Libraries were prepared by immunoSEQ multiplex PCR; TCRdb keeps only in-frame clonotypes and omits some of them. The repertoire holds approximately 220,000 clones, with 80% to 90% as singletons. V lost 0 bases and J lost 6; bases outside the gene matches: 7. CDR1 and CDR2 from the germline V gene are MNHEY and SMNVEV (reference sequence). This CDR3 is 16 amino acids long. The sequencing input was PBMCs or T cells enriched from blood (not recorded which). The clonotype was recovered from a woman aged 18-30 years in a cohort exposed to, infected with or recovered from COVID-19 (not recorded which). The J gene is TRBJ2-1, the V gene TRBV27, with 8 bases fitting TRBD1. The CDR3 loop is CASSLSGTGIFNEQFF. DNA for the CDR3: TGTGCCAGCAGTTTATCCGGGACAGGAATATTCAATGAGCAGTTCTTC.